Below are 12 T cell receptor beta chains sequenced from a single sample in a study of T cells expressing NK-cell markers. TCRdb reprocessed the 5' RACE reads and keeps a single row for each CDR3 protein, giving no DNA. The sample data list some 280,000 distinct CDR3 sequences. Sequenced material: blood T cells: a sorted CD56 or NKG2C T cell subset, CD4+ or CD8+ T cells, or bulk PBMC T cells (not recorded which). The receptors originated from a man younger than 30 in good health.

This sequence joins TRBV28 and TRBJ1-1; the TCRdb D gene call, TRBD1, has no DNA to confirm it. CDR3 size: 16 residues. Germline CDR1 and CDR2: MDHEN and SYDVKM. The CDR3 loop is CASSPFRGSLNTEAFF.

The chain employs TRBV24-1 and TRBJ1-1. Germline assignment: CDR1 KGHDR and CDR2 SFDVKD. The CDR3 length is 13 residues. The CDR3 here is CATSMGLGTEAFF.

The rearrangement joins TRBV14 to TRBJ2-3; TCRdb selects TRBD2, and the lack of DNA leaves this call unchecked. This CDR3 contains 15 residues. Germline CDR1 reads SGHDN; CDR2 reads FVKESK. CDR3 sequence: CASSQDVGGADTQYF. Full variable domain (remainder filled in from reference TRBV14 and TRBJ2-3): EAGVTQFPSHSVIEKGQTVTLRCDPISGHDNLYWYRRVMGKEIKFLLHFVKESKQDESGMPNNRFLAERTGGTYSTLKVQPAELEDSGVYFCASSQDVGGADTQYFGPGTRLTVL.

This CDR3 is CSAYRPGAGKETQYF. The genes are TRBV20-1 and TRBJ2-5; TCRdb indicates TRBD1, and absent DNA this call remains unverified. From germline, CDR1 is DFQATT and CDR2 SNEGSKA (reference sequence). This CDR3 is built from 15 residues.

This rearrangement joins TRBV14 to TRBJ1-1; the TCRdb call, TRBD1, lacks DNA for checking. From germline, CDR1 is SGHDN and CDR2 FVKESK. This CDR3 has 13 residues. The CDR3 sequence is CASSQWSGTEAFF.

The chain recombines TRBV27 with TRBJ2-3; TCRdb calls TRBD2, which cannot be checked without DNA. Germline-derived CDR1 and CDR2 are MNHEY and SMNVEV (reference sequence). The CDR3 has 16 residues. The chain's CDR3 is CANPRGREGHADTQYF.

The chain couples TRBV24-1 to TRBJ2-1; no DNA is available, so the TRBD2 call from TCRdb remains unchecked. Per germline, CDR1 KGHDR and CDR2 SFDVKD. This CDR3 contains 15 residues. The CDR3 here is CATSVPSGNYNEQFF.

The chain uses TRBV11-2 and TRBJ2-5; TCRdb reports TRBD1, a call that lacks DNA to check it against. This CDR3 is 15 amino acids long. Germline-derived CDR1 and CDR2 are SGHAT and FQNNGV. The CDR3 sequence is CASSSGTGIAETQYF.

V is TRBV2 and J is TRBJ2-3; TCRdb's D call, TRBD1, is unchecked because there is no DNA. Germline assignment: CDR1 SNHLY and CDR2 FYNNEI. CDR3 length: 11 amino acids. The chain's CDR3 is CASKSLDTQYF. Full variable domain (missing parts from reference TRBV2 and TRBJ2-3): EPEVTQTPSHQVTQMGQEVILRCVPISNHLYFYWYRQILGQKVEFLVSFYNNEISEKSEIFDDQFSVERPDGSNFTLKIRSTKLEDSAMYFCASKSLDTQYFGPGTRLTVL.

The rearrangement links TRBV5-6 to TRBJ2-1; with no DNA, the TCRdb D assignment of TRBD2 cannot be verified. CDR3 size: 17 residues. Germline CDR1 reads SGHDT; CDR2 reads YYEEEE. CDR3 region: CASSFTTLAGKNNEQFF.

This chain joins TRBV18 and TRBJ1-5; with no DNA, the TCRdb D assignment of TRBD1 cannot be verified. The germline V gene has CDR1 KGHSH and CDR2 LQKENI. The length of the CDR3 is 16 residues. The CDR3 spells CASDQTGTPRLRPQHF.

V is TRBV5-1 and J is TRBJ2-3; TCRdb picks TRBD2, but there is no DNA to check that call. Germline lookup yields CDR1 SGHRS and CDR2 YFSETQ. This CDR3 spans 15 amino acids. The CDR3 reads CASSLSGSGSDTQYF. Variable domain in full (rest from reference TRBV5-1 and TRBJ2-3): KAGVTQTPRYLIKTRGQQVTLSCSPISGHRSVSWYQQTPGQGLQFLFEYFSETQRNKGNFPGRFSGRQFSNSRSEMNVSTLELGDSALYLCASSLSGSGSDTQYFGPGTRLTVL.